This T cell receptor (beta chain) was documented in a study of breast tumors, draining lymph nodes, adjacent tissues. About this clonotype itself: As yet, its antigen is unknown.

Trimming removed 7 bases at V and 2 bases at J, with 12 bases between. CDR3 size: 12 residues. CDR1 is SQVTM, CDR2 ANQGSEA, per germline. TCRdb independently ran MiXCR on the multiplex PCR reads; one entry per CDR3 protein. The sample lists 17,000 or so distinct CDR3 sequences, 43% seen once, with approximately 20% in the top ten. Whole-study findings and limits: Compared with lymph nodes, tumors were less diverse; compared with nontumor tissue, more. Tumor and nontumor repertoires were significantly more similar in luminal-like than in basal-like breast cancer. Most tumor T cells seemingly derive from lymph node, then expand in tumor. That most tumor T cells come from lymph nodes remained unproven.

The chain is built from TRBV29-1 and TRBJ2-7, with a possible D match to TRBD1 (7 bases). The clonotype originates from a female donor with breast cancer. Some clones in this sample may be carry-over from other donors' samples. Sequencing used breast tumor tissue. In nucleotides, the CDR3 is TGCAGCGCCCCCAGGGGGGCCTACGAGCAGTACTTC. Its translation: CSAPRGAYEQYF.